The next 12 T cell receptor beta chains were all read from a single sample in a study of shared clonotypes between healthy human individuals. The method was immunoSEQ multiplex PCR; TCRdb's version includes in-frame clones alone and lacks a portion of them. Here the sample spans under 1,900,000 clones, approximately 98.5% being singletons. Specimen: naive CD4+ T cells sorted from blood. This sample's subset: CD45RA+ positively selected. The receptors here all came from a man aged 30 to 39 in good health.

The rearrangement uses TRBV18 and TRBJ2-1, with a tentative D call TRBD1 (6 bases). This CDR3 comprises 15 residues. The germline V gene has CDR1 KGHSH and CDR2 LQKENI. With 1 base removed from V and 11 bases from J, the gap between germline ends came to 18 bases. The CDR3 DNA is TGTGCCAGCTCACCACAGGGGGACCCCGTTGAGCAGCAGTTCTTC. Translating it yields CASSPQGDPVEQQFF.

This chain connects TRBV5-4 to TRBJ2-2, with TRBD2 identical over 13 bases. From germline, CDR1 is SGHNT and CDR2 YYREEE (reference sequence). CDR3 length: 17 amino acids. The V gene end was trimmed by 3 bases and the J gene end by 2 bases; junction bases not matched to a gene: 4. The CDR3 is CASSSGTSGVNTGELFF. The CDR3 DNA is TGTGCCAGCAGCTCTGGGACTAGCGGGGTAAACACCGGGGAGCTGTTTTTT.

CDR3: CASSKGRDTGELFF. In DNA form, the CDR3 reads TGTGCCAGCAGCAAGGGTAGGGACACCGGGGAGCTGTTTTTT. J is TRBJ2-2 and V is TRBV6-5; D is unresolved. Germline V CDR1 and CDR2: MNHEY, SVGAGI. The length of the CDR3 is 14 residues. Trimming removed 6 bases from V and 3 bases from J, with 11 bases in between.

This chain uses TRBV19 with TRBJ2-6, with 9 bases that match TRBD1. Germline assignment: CDR1 LNHDA and CDR2 SQIVND (reference sequence). The trim removed 10 bases at V and 1 base at J, leaving 14 bases unmatched. This CDR3 is built from 18 residues. CDR3 nucleotide sequence: TGTGCCACTCCCTTTACAGGGGGCCAAGGGTCTGGGGCCAACGTCCTGACTTTC. Encoded protein: CATPFTGGQGSGANVLTF.

The gene calls are TRBV14 and TRBJ2-2; 8 bases line up with TRBD1. Germline values: CDR1 SGHDN, CDR2 FVKESK. There are 17 residues in the CDR3. Unmatched junction bases numbered 12, after V lost 4 bases and J lost 5 bases. CDR3 residues: CASSRRAGGEWTGELFF. DNA for the CDR3: TGTGCCAGCAGCCGCCGGGCAGGGGGCGAGTGGACCGGGGAGCTGTTTTTT. Full variable domain (missing parts from reference TRBV14 and TRBJ2-2): EAGVTQFPSHSVIEKGQTVTLRCDPISGHDNLYWYRRVMGKEIKFLLHFVKESKQDESGMPNNRFLAERTGGTYSTLKVQPAELEDSGVYFCASSRRAGGEWTGELFFGEGSRLTVL.

Of note for this clone: Other nucleotide sequences from this sample produce the same CDR3. The rearrangement uses TRBV14 and TRBJ2-3, with D possibly TRBD2 on 5 matching bases. The germline gives CDR1 SGHDN, CDR2 FVKESK. V was clipped by 6 bases and J by 0 bases, with 10 bases between them. The CDR3 loop spans 14 amino acids. This CDR3 is CASRRTGSTDTQYF. The CDR3 DNA sequence: TGTGCCAGCAGAAGGACTGGAAGCACAGATACGCAGTATTTT.

V and J are TRBV21-1 and TRBJ2-7; TRBD1, the table's D call, was not compared with the DNA. TRBV21-1 is labeled a pseudogene. The CDR3 has 15 residues. DNA for the CDR3: TGTGCCAGCAGCAAAGAAGGAAGACAATTCTACGAGCAGTACTTC. Amino acids: CASSKEGRQFYEQYF.

The chain couples TRBV7-9 to TRBJ1-1, with 8 bases matching TRBD1. The CDR3 is made up of 12 amino acids. Trimming removed 3 bases from V and 12 bases from J; junction bases left unmatched: 6. Per germline, CDR1 SEHNR and CDR2 FQNEAQ (reference sequence). The CDR3 sequence: CASSFPGGRSFF. The DNA for the CDR3 is TGTGCCAGCAGCTTCCCAGGGGGCCGGTCTTTCTTT.

The chain couples TRBV21-1 to TRBJ2-7; whether TRBD1, the table's D call, matches the DNA was not checked. TRBV21-1 is a known pseudogene. The length of the CDR3 is 14 residues. CDR3 sequence reads: CASSKGDTDYEQYF. CDR3 coding DNA: TGTGCCAGCAGCAAGGGCGACACGGATTACGAGCAGTACTTC.

Regarding this clone: Different DNA sequences within this sample yield the same CDR3. The chain couples TRBV5-6 to TRBJ2-7, with 9 positions matching TRBD2. Germline V gives CDR1 SGHDT, CDR2 YYEEEE. J gave up 5 bases and V 0 bases, and 6 bases lay outside the gene matches. The CDR3 extends over 15 amino acids. In DNA, the CDR3 is TGTGCCAGCAGCTTGGGGTTAGCGGGAGTCCACGAGCAGTACTTC. This gives the protein CASSLGLAGVHEQYF. Full variable domain (missing parts from reference TRBV5-6 and TRBJ2-7): DAGVTQSPTHLIKTRGQQVTLRCSPKSGHDTVSWYQQALGQGPQFIFQYYEEEERQRGNFPDRFSGHQFPNYSSELNVNALLLGDSALYLCASSLGLAGVHEQYFGPGTRLTVT.

The CDR3 DNA reads as TGTGCCACCAGCAGAGAAGGCAGTGGCTACGAGCAGTACTTC. It translates to CATSREGSGYEQYF. V is TRBV15 and J is TRBJ2-7; D uncertain. The ends were cut back, 0 bases at V and 3 bases at J, with 9 bases in the middle. This CDR3 has 14 amino acids. The germline gives CDR1 LNHNV, CDR2 YYDKDF (reference sequence).

Details on this clone: Germline is not matched at one junction end, which may reflect a read error. J is TRBJ2-1 and V is TRBV18; 8 nucleotides agree with TRBD1. Germline assignment: CDR1 KGHSH and CDR2 LQKENI. This CDR3 comprises 12 residues. The CDR3 sequence: CASTPQGGEQFF. For the CDR3, the DNA is TGTGCCAGCACACCACAGGGGGGTGAGCAGTTCTTC.